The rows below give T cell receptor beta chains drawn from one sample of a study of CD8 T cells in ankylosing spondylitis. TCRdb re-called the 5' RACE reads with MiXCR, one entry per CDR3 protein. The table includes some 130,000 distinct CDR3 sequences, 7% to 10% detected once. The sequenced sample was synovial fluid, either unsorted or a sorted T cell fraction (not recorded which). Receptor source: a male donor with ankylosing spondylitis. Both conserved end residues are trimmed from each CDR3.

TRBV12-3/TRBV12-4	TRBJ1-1	ASRGGAGTEAF
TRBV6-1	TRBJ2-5	ASSLWDGETQY
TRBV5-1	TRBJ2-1	ASSLEGDLGIDEQF
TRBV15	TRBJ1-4	ATREGTANEKLF
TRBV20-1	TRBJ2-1	SARLAGGSYNEQF
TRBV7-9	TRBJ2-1	AISPGLLRYNEQF
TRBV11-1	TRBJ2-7	ASSIGWGSHTTTYEQY
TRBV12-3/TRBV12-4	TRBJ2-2	ASSLGQGTGELF
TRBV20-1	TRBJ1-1	SADDRPMNTEAF
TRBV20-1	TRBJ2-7	SARDSERGTYEQY